This T cell receptor beta chain was sequenced during a study of CD8+CD57+ T cells in acquired aplastic anemia. Whole-study context: Sorted CD4+ and CD8+ cell DNA averaged about 3 ug. Findings and caveats of the study: In common between the patients and the controls were around 29 CD8+ CDR3 sequences.

This clonotype was seen repeatedly, ten times or more. The antigen remains unidentified. Profiles of TCR beta VDJ and CDR3 were generated from a genomic DNA template. MiXCR was run by TCRdb on the reads, yielding one entry per CDR3 protein. The table lists some 200,000 distinct CDR3 sequences, approximately 35% of them singletons. V lost 8 bases to trimming and J lost 10 bases, with 11 bases between them. The CDR3 extends over 10 amino acids. The germline V gene encodes CDR1 SNHLY and CDR2 FYNNEI. The sequence derives from a human donor in good health, serving as a control. The chain carries TRBV2 and TRBJ1-1; D is ambiguous. Sequenced sample: sorted CD4+, CD8+, or CD8+CD57+ T cells (not recorded which) from PBMCs. CDR3 DNA: TGTGCCAGCTACGCGCAGGTAGCTTTCTTT. It yields the protein CASYAQVAFF.